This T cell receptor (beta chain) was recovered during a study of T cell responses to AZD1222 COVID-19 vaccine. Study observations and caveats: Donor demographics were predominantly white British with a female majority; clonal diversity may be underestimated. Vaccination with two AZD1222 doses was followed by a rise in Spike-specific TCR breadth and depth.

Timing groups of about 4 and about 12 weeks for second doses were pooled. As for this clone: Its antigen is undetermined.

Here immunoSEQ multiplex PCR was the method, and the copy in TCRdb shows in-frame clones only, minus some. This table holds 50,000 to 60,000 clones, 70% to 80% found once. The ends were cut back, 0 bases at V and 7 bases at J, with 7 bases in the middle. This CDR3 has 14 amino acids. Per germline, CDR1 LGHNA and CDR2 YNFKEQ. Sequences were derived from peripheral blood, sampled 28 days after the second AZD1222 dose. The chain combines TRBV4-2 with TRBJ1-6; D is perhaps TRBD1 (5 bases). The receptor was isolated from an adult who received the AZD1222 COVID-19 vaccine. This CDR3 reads CASSQEGGNSPLHF. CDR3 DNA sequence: TGTGCCAGCAGCCAAGAGGGGGGGAATTCACCCCTCCACTTT.